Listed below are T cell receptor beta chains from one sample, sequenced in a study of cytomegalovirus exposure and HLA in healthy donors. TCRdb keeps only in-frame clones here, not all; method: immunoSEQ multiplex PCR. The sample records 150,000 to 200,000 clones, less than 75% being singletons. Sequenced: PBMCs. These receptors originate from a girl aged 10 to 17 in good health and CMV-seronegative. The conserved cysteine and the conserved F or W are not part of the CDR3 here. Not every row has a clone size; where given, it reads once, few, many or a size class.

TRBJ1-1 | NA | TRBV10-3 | AISESAKRQGGLMNTEAF
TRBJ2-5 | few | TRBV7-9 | ASSLVPGLAQGTQY
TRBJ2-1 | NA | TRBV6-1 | ASARDTSYNEQF
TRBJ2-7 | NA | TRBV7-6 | ASSLEAETSYEQY
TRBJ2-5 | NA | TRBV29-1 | SVEPDQETQY
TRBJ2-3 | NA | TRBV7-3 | ASSLNSQAVDTQY
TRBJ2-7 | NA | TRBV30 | AWGTGSYEQY
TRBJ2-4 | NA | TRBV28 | ASSYPDRGLLLAKNIQY
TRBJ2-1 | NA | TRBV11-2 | ASSQSTHEQF
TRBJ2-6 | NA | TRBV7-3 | ASSPGGFPSGANVLT
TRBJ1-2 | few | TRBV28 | ASSETGKNYGYT
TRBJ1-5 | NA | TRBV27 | ASSGGRINQPQH
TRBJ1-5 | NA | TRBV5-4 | ASSLLGTGQPQH
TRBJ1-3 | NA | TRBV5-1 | ASSLALGTVSGNTIY
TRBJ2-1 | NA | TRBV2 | ASRTPQRNEQF
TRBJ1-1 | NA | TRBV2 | ASSESLNTEAF
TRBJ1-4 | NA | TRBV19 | ASTRQGQANEKLF
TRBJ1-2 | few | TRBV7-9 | ASSLSLGDYGYT